This paragraph reports one T cell receptor (beta chain). Its binding antigen is unknown. Base qualities are not provided; no much larger clone lies one nucleotide away. The sample comes from a study of shared clonotypes between healthy human individuals (dated by TCRdb to 2018 to 2020). Regarding the complete study: Two women and three men aged 18 to 49 years were included in the cohort. For each donor, CD4 naive and CD4 memory were each run on three plates, CD8 naive on two plates, and CD8 memory on one plate. Blood TCR repertoires of about five healthy adults were deeply sequenced to estimate repertoire size and the extent of clonotype sharing between individuals. Different laboratories and diverse techniques were used to prepare libraries and sequence TCR repertoires, to increase sequencing depth and limit assay-specific biases. Between about 0.94 and 8.9 billion PBMCs per donor were obtained by leukapheresis. Findings and caveats that apply to the study as a whole: Naive subsets generally had larger estimated clonotype richness than memory subsets. Because the study included a small number of donors, the genetic and exposure-history diversity represented was limited. Rarefaction of sorted-subset datasets indicated incomplete sequencing despite the large sequencing depth. Pairwise subsampling indicated that sequencing depth was expected to affect the degree of clonotype sharing among donors. Across four donors, around 5.4% of naive CD4, roughly 3.5% of naive CD8, around 2.5% of memory CD4, and approximately 0.4% of memory CD8 clonotypes were shared. Higher generation probabilities were observed for clonotypes shared by all four sorted-subset donors than for non-shared clonotypes. Only blood was sampled, and tissue TCR repertoires likely differ from those in blood.

TCR CDR3 regions were amplified from genomic DNA by multiplex PCR using the deep immunoSEQ assay. Genomic DNA extracted from each cell subset was distributed evenly over all wells of several immunoSEQ 96-well plates, and each plate served as one replicate. For sorted subsets, around 200 ng genomic DNA, equal to about 30,000 T cell genomes, was loaded into each replicate PCR. The purified libraries were quantified using a Qubit 3.0 fluorometer, sized with a Bioanalyzer 2100, and then quantified again using the KAPA Library Quantification kit. Every immunoSEQ 96-well plate was sequenced on a dedicated single-read 150-cycle Illumina NextSeq 550 flow cell. On the authors' methods: The immunoSEQ output contained only junctional sequences without quality scores, so filtering could not match that applied to full-length reads. Sequences were annotated with PyIR, a Python wrapper for IgBLAST v1.9, and V/J genes and CDR3 were assigned using IMGT germline references. Reads were filtered out if the reads had weak V/J assignments (E-value above 1e-6), no CDR3, stop codons, out-of-frame junctions, or ambiguous translated residues. V3J clonotypes were defined as sequences sharing the same inferred V gene, J gene, and CDR3 amino acid sequence. To compute the percentage overlap between repertoires, the number of shared unique clonotypes was divided by the size of the smaller repertoire. Repertoire richness was assessed with RTK rarefaction, the Chao1 estimator, and Recon v2.1 estimates of unobserved clonotypes. Generation probabilities were computed with OLGA for all TCRbeta clonotypes obtained by the gDNA method from four donors. Drawn from immuneACCESS, this table holds only the in-frame rearrangements with V and J called that TCRdb kept. Clones are partly lost; checked studies trace under half to an unresolved V gene and leave the rest unexplained. The D gene and trimming were derived from the DNA, and the V and J assignments and clone size from that table. The sample data list more than 400,000 clones, and approximately 94% of these were observed just once. The ten largest clones capture about 0.06% of the sample.

CDR1 and CDR2 (MGHDK, SYGVNS) derive from the germline V gene. V sheds 3 bases and J sheds 2 bases, leaving 19 bases between their ends. The CDR3 contains 18 residues, cysteine and phenylalanine counted. This entry keeps only the CDR3 DNA: 54 bases, framed from base 1. The donors were healthy, HIV-negative adults with no recently reported acute infections or vaccinations. All donors were Caucasian adults living in Nashville, Tennessee, USA. CD4+ T cells were enriched by magnetic negative selection; naive cells were then positively selected on CD45RA, and the negative fraction formed the memory subset. Blood was collected by leukapheresis, and PBMCs were isolated by Ficoll-Histopaque density gradient centrifugation and then cryopreserved in liquid nitrogen vapor phase. Analytical flow cytometry was used to check the purity and quantity of every magnetically sorted T cell population. Each sorted fraction had its genomic DNA isolated and then quantified by UV absorbance on a Nanodrop 2000c.

The sequenced sample consisted of naive CD4+ T cells sorted from blood. This sample's cell subset or site label indicates: CD45RA+ positively selected. The sequence links TRBV25-1 to TRBJ2-2; matching of 7 bases hints at TRBD2 as the D gene. This clonotype originated in a woman younger than 45 in good health. The base sequence is TGTGCCAGCAGTGATTATTCGGGGGCTAGCGGAAACACCGGGGAGCTGTTTTTT. Its translation reads: CASSDYSGASGNTGELFF.